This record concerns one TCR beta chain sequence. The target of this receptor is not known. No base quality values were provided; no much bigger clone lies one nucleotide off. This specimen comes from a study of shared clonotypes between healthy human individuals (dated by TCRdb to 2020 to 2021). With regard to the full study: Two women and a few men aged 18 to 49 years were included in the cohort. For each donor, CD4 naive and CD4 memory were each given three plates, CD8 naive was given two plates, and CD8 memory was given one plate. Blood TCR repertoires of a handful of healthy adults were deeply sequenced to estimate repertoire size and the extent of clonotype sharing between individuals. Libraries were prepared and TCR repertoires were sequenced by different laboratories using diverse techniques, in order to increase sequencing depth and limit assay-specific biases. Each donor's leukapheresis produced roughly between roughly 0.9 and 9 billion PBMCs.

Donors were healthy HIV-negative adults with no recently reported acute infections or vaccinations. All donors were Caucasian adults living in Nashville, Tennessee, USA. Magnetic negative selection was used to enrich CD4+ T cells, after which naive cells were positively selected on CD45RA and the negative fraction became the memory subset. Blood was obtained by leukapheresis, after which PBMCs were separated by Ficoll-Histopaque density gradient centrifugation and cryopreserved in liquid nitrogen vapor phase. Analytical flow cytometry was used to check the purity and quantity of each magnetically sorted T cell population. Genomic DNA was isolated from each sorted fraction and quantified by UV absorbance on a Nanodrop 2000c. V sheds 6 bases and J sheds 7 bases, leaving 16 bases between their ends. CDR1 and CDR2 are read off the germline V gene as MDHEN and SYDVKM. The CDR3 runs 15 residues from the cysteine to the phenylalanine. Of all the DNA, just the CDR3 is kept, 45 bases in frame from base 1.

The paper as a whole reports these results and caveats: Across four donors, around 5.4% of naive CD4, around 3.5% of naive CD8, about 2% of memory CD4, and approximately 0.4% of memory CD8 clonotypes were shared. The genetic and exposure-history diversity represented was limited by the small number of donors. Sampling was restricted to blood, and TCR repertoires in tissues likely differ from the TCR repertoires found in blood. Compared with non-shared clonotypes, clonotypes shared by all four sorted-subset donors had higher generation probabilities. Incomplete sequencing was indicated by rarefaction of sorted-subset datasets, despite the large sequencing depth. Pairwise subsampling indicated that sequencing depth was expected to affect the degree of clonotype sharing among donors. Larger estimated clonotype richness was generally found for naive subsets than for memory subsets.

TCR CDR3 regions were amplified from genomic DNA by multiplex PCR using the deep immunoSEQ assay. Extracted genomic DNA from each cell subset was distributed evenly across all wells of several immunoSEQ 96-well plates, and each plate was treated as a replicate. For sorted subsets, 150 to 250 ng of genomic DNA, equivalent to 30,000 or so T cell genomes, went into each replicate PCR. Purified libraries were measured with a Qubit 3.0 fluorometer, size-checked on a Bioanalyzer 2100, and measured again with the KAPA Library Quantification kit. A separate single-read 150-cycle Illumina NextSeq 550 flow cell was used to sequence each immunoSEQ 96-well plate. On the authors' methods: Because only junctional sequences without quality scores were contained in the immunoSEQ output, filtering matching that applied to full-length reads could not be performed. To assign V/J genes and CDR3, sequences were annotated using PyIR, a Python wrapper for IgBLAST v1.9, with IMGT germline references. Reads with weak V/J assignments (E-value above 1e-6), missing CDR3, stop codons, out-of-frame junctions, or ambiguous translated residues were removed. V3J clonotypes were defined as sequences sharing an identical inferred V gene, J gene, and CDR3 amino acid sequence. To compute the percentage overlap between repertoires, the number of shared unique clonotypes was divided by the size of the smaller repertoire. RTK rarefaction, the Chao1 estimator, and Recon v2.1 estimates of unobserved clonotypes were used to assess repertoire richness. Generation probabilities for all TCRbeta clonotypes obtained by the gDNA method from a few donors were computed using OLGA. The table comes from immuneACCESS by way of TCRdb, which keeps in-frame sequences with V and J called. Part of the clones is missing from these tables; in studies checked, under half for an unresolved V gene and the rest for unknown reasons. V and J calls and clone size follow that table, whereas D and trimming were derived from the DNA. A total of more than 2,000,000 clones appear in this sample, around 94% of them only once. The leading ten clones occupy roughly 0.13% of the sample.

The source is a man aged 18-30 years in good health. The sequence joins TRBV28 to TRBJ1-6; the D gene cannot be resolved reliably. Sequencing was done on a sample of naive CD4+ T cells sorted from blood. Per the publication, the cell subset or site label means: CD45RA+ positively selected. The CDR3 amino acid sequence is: CASSSLGFGNSPLHF. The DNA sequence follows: TGTGCCAGCAGCTCATTGGGGTTCGGCAATTCACCCCTCCACTTT. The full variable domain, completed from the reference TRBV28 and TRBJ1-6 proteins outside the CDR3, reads DVKVTQSSRYLVKRTGEKVFLECVQDMDHENMFWYRQDPGLGLRLIYFSYDVKMKEKGDIPEGYSVSREKKERFSLILESASTNQTSMYLCASSSLGFGNSPLHFGNGTRLTVT.